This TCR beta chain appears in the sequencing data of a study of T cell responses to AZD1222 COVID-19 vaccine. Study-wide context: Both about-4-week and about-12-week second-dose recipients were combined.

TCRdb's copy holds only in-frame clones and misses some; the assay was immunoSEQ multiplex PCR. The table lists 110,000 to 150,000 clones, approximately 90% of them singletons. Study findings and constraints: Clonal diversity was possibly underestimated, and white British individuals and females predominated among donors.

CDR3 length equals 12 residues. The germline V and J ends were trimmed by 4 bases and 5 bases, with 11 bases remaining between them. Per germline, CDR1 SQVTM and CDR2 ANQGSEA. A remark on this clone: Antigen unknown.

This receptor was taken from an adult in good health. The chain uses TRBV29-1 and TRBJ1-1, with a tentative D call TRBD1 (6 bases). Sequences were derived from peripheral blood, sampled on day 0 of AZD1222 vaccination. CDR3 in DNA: TGCAGCGTTGCCCAGGGGTGGACTGAAGCTTTCTTT. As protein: CSVAQGWTEAFF. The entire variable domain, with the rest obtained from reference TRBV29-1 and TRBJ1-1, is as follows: SAVISQKPSRDICQRGTSLTIQCQVDSQVTMMFWYRQQPGQSLTLIATANQGSEATYESGFVIDKFPISRPNLTFSTLTVSNMSPEDSSIYLCSVAQGWTEAFFGQGTRLTVV.